This T cell receptor beta chain was found in a study of T cell responses to AZD1222 COVID-19 vaccine. Deletions cut 5 bases from V and 6 bases from J, with 14 bases between. CDR1 SGHVS and CDR2 FNYEAQ come from the germline V gene. The CDR3 is 13 residues long. TCRdb's table, derived via immunoSEQ multiplex PCR, lists solely in-frame clones and lacks some. The top ten hold around 5.9% of the sample, which has some 160,000 clones, 88% seen once. The sequence derives from an adult in good health. The specimen comprised peripheral blood, sampled on day 0 of AZD1222 vaccination. This chain connects TRBV7-6 to TRBJ2-7; TRBD1 might be the D (6 bases). CDR3 DNA: TGTGCCAGCAGCCCAGGGGTGGAGGTCGAGCAGTACTTC. It codes for CASSPGVEVEQYF.